The T cell receptor beta chain described here comes from a study of early T cells in non-severe SARS-CoV-2 infection. Across the study: Sequencing used unsorted whole-blood bulk RNA, so chains lack pairing. Study observations and caveats: Using VDJdb, the matching emphasized anti-spike CD8 responses while missing private and CD4 specificities.

The germline V gene encodes CDR1 SGHVS and CDR2 FQNEAQ. Trimming took 5 bases from V and 4 from J; bases not matched to a gene: 7. This CDR3 is built from 15 residues. This clonotype was observed at least ten times. Antigen unknown. Individual cDNA molecules each received unique molecular identifiers attached to them. TCRdb re-called the 5' RACE reads through MiXCR, storing one row per CDR3 protein. This table has 30,000 to 45,000 distinct CDR3 sequences, 3% to 4% appearing once. This receptor was identified in an adult who was a healthcare worker with PCR-confirmed SARS-CoV-2 infection or an uninfected control (not recorded which). This chain connects TRBV7-8 to TRBJ2-1; TRBD2 matches at 8 bases. The specimen sequenced was whole blood. CDR3 region: CASSPFGLAYNEQFF. CDR3 DNA sequence: TGTGCCAGCAGCCCTTTTGGACTAGCTTACAATGAGCAGTTCTTC.